These 22 T cell receptor beta chains originate from one sample sequenced in a study of CD4 T cells in relation to SARS-CoV-2 and coronaviruses. The repertoire was sequenced with immunoSEQ multiplex PCR; TCRdb's copy has only in-frame clones and lacks some. The table has more than 50,000 clones, roughly 90% seen once; the top ten hold 1.1% to 1.5%. The unexposed donors gave CD4+ T cells in 2011-2018, prior to COVID-19. The sequenced material came from memory CD4+ T cells from PBMCs. The receptor set was obtained from a human donor in good health.

This clone was seen a handful of times. V usage is TRBV4-2 and J usage is TRBJ1-1; D gene unclear. Germline V gene sequence: CDR1 LGHNA, CDR2 YNFKEQ. The ends were cut back, 2 bases at V and 0 bases at J, with 7 bases in the middle. The CDR3 spans 14 residues. CDR3 DNA sequence: TGTGCCAGCAGCCAACTGGAAATGAACACTGAAGCTTTCTTT. It translates to CASSQLEMNTEAFF.

The CDR3, as DNA: TGTGCCAGCAGTTTACGACACAGGGCCTCTGGAAACACCATATATTTT. Residues: CASSLRHRASGNTIYF. The V gene is TRBV28, the J gene TRBJ1-3, with a weak D call TRBD1 (6 bases). The CDR3 spans 16 residues. The germline gives CDR1 MDHEN, CDR2 SYDVKM. Trimming took 2 bases from V and 0 from J, leaving 11 bases between them.

V usage is TRBV7-8 and J usage is TRBJ2-3; tentative D call: TRBD1 (6 bases). Trimming removed 0 bases from V and 3 bases from J, with 13 bases in between. The germline CDR1 and CDR2 sequences are SGHVS and FQNEAQ. The CDR3 loop spans 16 amino acids. Here the CDR3 reads CASSLATQGRTDTQYF. As DNA, the CDR3 is TGTGCCAGCAGCTTAGCTACACAGGGACGGACAGATACGCAGTATTTT. The whole variable domain, remainder taken from reference TRBV7-8 and TRBJ2-3, is GAGVSQSPRYKVAKRGQDVALRCDPISGHVSLFWYQQALGQGPEFLTYFQNEAQLDKSGLPSDRFFAERPEGSVSTLKIQRTQQEDSAVYLCASSLATQGRTDTQYFGPGTRLTVL.

The V and J genes are TRBV12-3 or TRBV12-4 and TRBJ2-5, with unresolved D. V lost 5 bases and J 5 bases, leaving 6 bases between the germline ends. The CDR3 has 11 amino acids. CDR3: CASSIFETQYF. The CDR3 DNA sequence: TGTGCCAGCAGTATTTTTGAGACCCAGTACTTC.

CDR3 residues: CASSHIAGGGNEQFF. The CDR3 DNA follows: TGCGCCAGCAGCCACATAGCGGGAGGGGGAAATGAGCAGTTCTTC. This chain joins TRBV5-1 and TRBJ2-1; 11 bases fit TRBD2. V trimming: 4 bases; J trimming: 7 bases; junction bases outside the gene matches: 7. This CDR3 has 15 residues. Germline assignment: CDR1 SGHRS and CDR2 YFSETQ.

This chain joins TRBV28 and TRBJ2-1, with 7 bases matching TRBD2. This CDR3 has 16 amino acids. Germline V gene data show CDR1 as MDHEN and CDR2 as SYDVKM. Unmatched junction bases numbered 4, after V lost 2 bases and J lost 0 bases. The CDR3 DNA follows: TGTGCCAGCAGTTTAGCGGGGGAGAGCTCCTACAATGAGCAGTTCTTC. Translating gives CASSLAGESSYNEQFF.

This chain connects TRBV5-1 to TRBJ2-7; 9 bases match TRBD1. J was trimmed by 3 bases and V by 0 bases; bases with no gene match: 4. Germline values: CDR1 SGHRS, CDR2 YFSETQ. The CDR3 extends over 15 amino acids. The DNA of the CDR3 is TGCGCCAGCAGCTTGGGTGGACAGGGGTACTACGAGCAGTACTTC. Its translation is CASSLGGQGYYEQYF.

Only one count was recorded for this clone. This chain connects TRBV5-1 to TRBJ2-7; D may correspond to TRBD1 or TRBD2 (6 bases each). Per germline, CDR1 SGHRS and CDR2 YFSETQ. The CDR3 contains 14 residues. V lost 3 bases and J lost 5, with 15 bases in between. The CDR3 sequence: CASSSGAGVHEQYF. The CDR3, as DNA: TGCGCCAGCAGCTCGGGGGCAGGGGTCCACGAGCAGTACTTC.

V usage is TRBV19 and J usage is TRBJ2-1; 9 bases map to TRBD1. Germline CDR1 LNHDA, CDR2 SQIVND (reference sequence). V lost 4 bases and J lost 1; bases outside the gene matches: 5. The CDR3 runs to 16 residues. As DNA, the CDR3 is TGTGCCAGTAGTAGAATCGGGACAGGGTCCTACAATGAGCAGTTCTTC. Protein sequence: CASSRIGTGSYNEQFF.

This chain joins TRBV24-1 and TRBJ2-7, with D uncertain. V dropped 6 bases and J dropped 0 bases, with 5 bases sitting between them. Per germline, CDR1 KGHDR and CDR2 SFDVKD. The CDR3 covers 12 residues. The CDR3 reads CATSQSSYEQYF. CDR3 coding DNA: TGTGCCACCAGTCAGAGCTCCTACGAGCAGTACTTC.

CDR3: CASKLGVGGYTF. The CDR3 region has the DNA TGTGCCAGCAAACTCGGGGTGGGCGGCTACACCTTC. The chain uses TRBV12-3 or TRBV12-4 and TRBJ1-2; D is ambiguous. The CDR3 runs to 12 residues. Trimming left V 7 bases short and J 8 bases short, with 14 bases between.

J is TRBJ1-5 and V is TRBV23-1, with 9 bases matching TRBD1. TRBV23-1 is known as an ORF, though its function is uncertain. Trimming cost V 8 bases and J 0 bases; bases outside gene matches: 23. The CDR3 length is 21 residues. The CDR3 is CASDQSGQGVERPPSNQPQHF. The CDR3 DNA reads TGCGCCAGCGATCAATCGGGACAGGGTGTCGAGCGGCCCCCTAGCAATCAGCCCCAGCATTTT.

The rearrangement uses TRBV19 and TRBJ2-1; TRBD2 aligns across 7 bases. The CDR3 is 16 residues long. The germline CDR1 and CDR2 sequences are LNHDA and SQIVND (reference sequence). V shed 7 bases and J 7 bases; nucleotides not matched to a gene: 16. The CDR3 sequence: CASTRGVEGAKNEQFF. CDR3 sequence (DNA): TGTGCCAGTACCCGGGGGGTAGAAGGGGCCAAGAATGAGCAGTTCTTC.

The CDR3 nucleotides are TGTGCCAGCAGCCGCCCAGTGGCTGAGCAGTTCTTC. Protein product: CASSRPVAEQFF. The J gene is TRBJ2-1, the V gene TRBV7-9; D ambiguous. CDR3 size: 12 residues. The V end was cut by 5 bases, the J end by 9 bases, with 11 bases between. Germline assignment: CDR1 SEHNR and CDR2 FQNEAQ (reference sequence).

The J gene is TRBJ1-1, the V gene TRBV19, with 9 positions matching TRBD1. The CDR3 loop spans 14 amino acids. Trimming at V came to 8 bases and at J to 5 bases, leaving 9 bases not matched to a gene. Per germline, CDR1 LNHDA and CDR2 SQIVND (reference sequence). The CDR3 DNA follows: TGTGCCAGTGGGACAGGGCAGGGATGGACTGAAGCTTTCTTT. It specifies CASGTGQGWTEAFF. Full variable domain (remainder filled in from reference TRBV19 and TRBJ1-1): DGGITQSPKYLFRKEGQNVTLSCEQNLNHDAMYWYRQDPGQGLRLIYYSQIVNDFQKGDIAEGYSVSREKKESFPLTVTSAQKNPTAFYLCASGTGQGWTEAFFGQGTRLTVV.

This clone was detected a few times. The chain carries TRBV7-2 and TRBJ1-1; weak D call: TRBD1 (6 bases). Germline CDR1 and CDR2: SGHTA and FQGNSA. The length of the CDR3 is 13 residues. V was clipped by 4 bases and J by 10 bases, with 16 bases between them. In DNA, the CDR3 is TGTGCCAGCAGCTCCAGAATCAAGGGGGGAGCTTTCTTT. Its protein is CASSSRIKGGAFF.

V gene TRBV6-5 combines with J gene TRBJ1-6; D unresolved. This CDR3 contains 13 residues. The ends were cut back, 4 bases at V and 10 bases at J, with 11 bases in the middle. Germline CDR1 is MNHEY and CDR2 is SVGAGI. This chain's CDR3 is CASSSVGGSPLHF. CDR3 DNA: TGTGCCAGCAGTTCGGTGGGTGGCTCACCCCTCCACTTT.

The CDR3 loop reads CASSGDRVNPQHF. As DNA, the CDR3 is TGTGCCAGCAGCGGGGACAGGGTTAATCCCCAGCATTTT. The chain has TRBV7-8 and TRBJ1-5; 9 nucleotides match TRBD1. This CDR3 has 13 residues. The germline gives CDR1 SGHVS, CDR2 FQNEAQ. After removal of 5 bases from V and 10 bases from J, the junction contained 6 bases not matched to a gene.

The chain carries TRBV3-1 (or the pseudogene TRBV3-2) and TRBJ1-5; D is ambiguous. Germline loops: CDR1 LGHDT, CDR2 YNNKEL (reference sequence). This CDR3 has 16 amino acids. The ends were cut back, 1 base at V and 0 bases at J, with 10 bases in the middle. In DNA, the CDR3 is TGTGCCAGCAGCCAAGGGGCGGCGTATAGCAATCAGCCCCAGCATTTT. Translation: CASSQGAAYSNQPQHF.

The rearrangement joins TRBV10-3 to TRBJ2-3; D perhaps matches TRBD1 (5 bases). This CDR3 comprises 14 residues. V lost 10 bases and J lost 0, with 14 bases in between. Germline CDR1 and CDR2: ENHRY and SYGVKD. The CDR3 protein is CATQGLGSTDTQYF. The CDR3 DNA reads as TGTGCCACGCAGGGCCTTGGTAGCACAGATACGCAGTATTTT.

This clone is a singleton in its sample. This rearrangement joins TRBV14 to TRBJ2-3, with D possibly TRBD2 on 5 matching bases. This CDR3 is built from 15 residues. Trimming took off 4 bases at V and 0 bases at J, with 11 bases between the two ends. Germline loops: CDR1 SGHDN, CDR2 FVKESK. Here the CDR3 reads CASSPLAISTDTQYF. CDR3 bases: TGTGCCAGCAGCCCCTTAGCGATAAGCACAGATACGCAGTATTTT.

This chain connects TRBV7-2 to TRBJ1-2, with 7 bases that match TRBD1. The CDR3 totals 14 residues. Germline V gives CDR1 SGHTA, CDR2 FQGNSA. After removal of 4 bases from V and 4 bases from J, the junction contained 6 bases not matched to a gene. CDR3: CASSSRQGGYGYTF. In DNA form, the CDR3 reads TGTGCCAGCAGCTCCAGACAGGGAGGCTATGGCTACACCTTC.